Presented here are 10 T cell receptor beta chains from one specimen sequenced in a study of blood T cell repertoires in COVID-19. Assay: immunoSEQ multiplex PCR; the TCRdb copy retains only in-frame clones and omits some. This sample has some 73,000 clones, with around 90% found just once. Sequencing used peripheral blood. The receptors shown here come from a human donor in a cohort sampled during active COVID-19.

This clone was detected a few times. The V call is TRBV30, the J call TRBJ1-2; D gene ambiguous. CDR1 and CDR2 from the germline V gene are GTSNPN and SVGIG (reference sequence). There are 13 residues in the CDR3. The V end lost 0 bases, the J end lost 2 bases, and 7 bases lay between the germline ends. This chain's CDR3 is CAWSVLLNYGYTF. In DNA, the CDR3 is TGTGCCTGGAGTGTTTTACTGAACTATGGCTACACCTTC. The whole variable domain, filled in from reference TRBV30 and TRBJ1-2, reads SQTIHQWPATLVQPVGSPLSLECTVEGTSNPNLYWYRQAAGRGLQLLFYSVGIGQISSEVPQNLSASRPQDRQFILSSKKLLLSDSGFYLCAWSVLLNYGYTFGSGTRLTVV.

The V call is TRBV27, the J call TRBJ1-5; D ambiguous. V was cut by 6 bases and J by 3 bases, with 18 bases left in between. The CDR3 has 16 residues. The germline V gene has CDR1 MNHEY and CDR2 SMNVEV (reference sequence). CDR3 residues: CASSPSGRRINQPQHF. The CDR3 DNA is TGTGCCAGCAGCCCCTCGGGTAGACGGATCAATCAGCCCCAGCATTTT.

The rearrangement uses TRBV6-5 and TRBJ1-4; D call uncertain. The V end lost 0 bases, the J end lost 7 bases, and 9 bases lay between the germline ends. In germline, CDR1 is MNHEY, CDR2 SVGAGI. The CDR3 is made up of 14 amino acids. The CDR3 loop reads CASSYSMSGEKLFF. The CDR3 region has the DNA TGTGCCAGCAGTTACTCGATGAGCGGTGAAAAACTGTTTTTT.

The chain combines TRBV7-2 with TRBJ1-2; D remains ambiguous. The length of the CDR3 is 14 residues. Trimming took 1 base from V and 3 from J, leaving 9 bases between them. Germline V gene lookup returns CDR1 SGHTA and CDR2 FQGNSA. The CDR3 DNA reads TGTGCCAGCAGCTTAGTTACCGGGGACTATGGCTACACCTTC. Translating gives CASSLVTGDYGYTF.

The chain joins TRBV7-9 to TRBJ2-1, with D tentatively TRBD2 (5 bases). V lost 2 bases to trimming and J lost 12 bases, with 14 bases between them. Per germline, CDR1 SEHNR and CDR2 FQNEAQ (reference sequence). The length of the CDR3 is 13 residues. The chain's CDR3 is CASSLQVGGGQFF. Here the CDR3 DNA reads TGTGCCAGCAGCTTACAGGTCGGAGGCGGGCAGTTCTTC.

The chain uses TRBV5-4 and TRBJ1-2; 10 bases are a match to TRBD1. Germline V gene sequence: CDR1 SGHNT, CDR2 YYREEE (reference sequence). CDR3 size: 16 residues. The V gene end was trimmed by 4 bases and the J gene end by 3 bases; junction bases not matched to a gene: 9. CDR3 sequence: CASSPWDRGGDYGYTF. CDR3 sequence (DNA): TGTGCCAGCAGCCCCTGGGACAGGGGAGGTGACTATGGCTACACCTTC.

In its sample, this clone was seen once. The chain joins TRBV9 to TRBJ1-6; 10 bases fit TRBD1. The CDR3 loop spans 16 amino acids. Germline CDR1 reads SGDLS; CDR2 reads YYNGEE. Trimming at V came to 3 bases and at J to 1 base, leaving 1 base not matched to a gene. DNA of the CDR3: TGTGCCAGCAGCGCGGGACAGGGGTCCTATAATTCACCCCTCCACTTT. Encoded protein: CASSAGQGSYNSPLHF.

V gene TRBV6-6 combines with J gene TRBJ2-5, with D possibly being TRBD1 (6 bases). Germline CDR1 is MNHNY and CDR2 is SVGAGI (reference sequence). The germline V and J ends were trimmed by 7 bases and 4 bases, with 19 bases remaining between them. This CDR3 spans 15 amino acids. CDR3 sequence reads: CASTRRGQNRETQYF. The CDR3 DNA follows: TGTGCCAGCACACGTCGGGGACAAAACCGAGAGACCCAGTACTTC.

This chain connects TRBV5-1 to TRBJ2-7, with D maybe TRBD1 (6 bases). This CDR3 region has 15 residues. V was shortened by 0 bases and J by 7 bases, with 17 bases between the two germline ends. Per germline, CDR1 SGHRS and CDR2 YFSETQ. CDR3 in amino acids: CASSLVGDRIEEQYF. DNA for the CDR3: TGCGCCAGCAGCTTGGTGGGCGACAGGATAGAAGAGCAGTACTTC.

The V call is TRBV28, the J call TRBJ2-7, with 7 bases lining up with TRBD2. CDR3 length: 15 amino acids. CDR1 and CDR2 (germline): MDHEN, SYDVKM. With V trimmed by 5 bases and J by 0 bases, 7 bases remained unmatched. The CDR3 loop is CASSLGGSPSYEQYF. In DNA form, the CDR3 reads TGTGCCAGCAGTCTCGGGGGGTCCCCCTCCTACGAGCAGTACTTC.